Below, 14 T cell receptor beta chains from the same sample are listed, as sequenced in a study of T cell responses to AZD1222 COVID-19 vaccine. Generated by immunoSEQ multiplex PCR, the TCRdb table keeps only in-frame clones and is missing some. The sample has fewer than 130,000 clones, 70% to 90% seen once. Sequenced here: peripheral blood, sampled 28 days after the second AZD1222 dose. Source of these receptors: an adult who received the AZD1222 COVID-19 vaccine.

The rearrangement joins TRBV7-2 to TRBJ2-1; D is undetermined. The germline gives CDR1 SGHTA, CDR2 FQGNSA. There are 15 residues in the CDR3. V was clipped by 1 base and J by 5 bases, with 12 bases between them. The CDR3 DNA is TGTGCCAGCAGCTTAGAACGGTTCGTCCACAATGAGCAGTTCTTC. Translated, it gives CASSLERFVHNEQFF. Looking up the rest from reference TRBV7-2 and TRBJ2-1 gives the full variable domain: GAGVSQSPSNKVTEKGKDVELRCDPISGHTALYWYRQSLGQGLEFLIYFQGNSAPDKSGLPSDRFSAERTGGSVSTLTIQRTQQEDSAVYLCASSLERFVHNEQFFGPGTRLTVL.

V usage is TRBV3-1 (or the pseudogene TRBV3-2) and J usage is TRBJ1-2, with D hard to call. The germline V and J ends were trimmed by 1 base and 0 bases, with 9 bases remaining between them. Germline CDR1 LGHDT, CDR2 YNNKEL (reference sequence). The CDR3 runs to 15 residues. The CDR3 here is CASSQAPKSNYGYTF. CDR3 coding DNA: TGTGCCAGCAGCCAAGCCCCCAAGTCTAACTATGGCTACACCTTC.

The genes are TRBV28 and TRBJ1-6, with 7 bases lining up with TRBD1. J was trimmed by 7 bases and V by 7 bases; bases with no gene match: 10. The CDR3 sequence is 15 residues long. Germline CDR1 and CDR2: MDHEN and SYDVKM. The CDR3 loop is CASNPETGWNSPLHF. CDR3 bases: TGTGCCAGCAACCCCGAGACAGGGTGGAATTCACCCCTCCACTTT.

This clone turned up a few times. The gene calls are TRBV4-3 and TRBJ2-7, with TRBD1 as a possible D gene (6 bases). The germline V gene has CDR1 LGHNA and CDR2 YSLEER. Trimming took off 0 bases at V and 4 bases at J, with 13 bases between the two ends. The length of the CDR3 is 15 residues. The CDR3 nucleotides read TGCGCCAGCAGCCAAGATAAGGGGGATCTTTACGAGCAGTACTTC. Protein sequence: CASSQDKGDLYEQYF.

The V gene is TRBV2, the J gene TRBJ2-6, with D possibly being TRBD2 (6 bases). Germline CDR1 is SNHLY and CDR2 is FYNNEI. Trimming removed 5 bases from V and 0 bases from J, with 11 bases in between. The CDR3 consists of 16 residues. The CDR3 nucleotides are TGTGCCAGCAGTTGGAGGGTTGGCTCTGGGGCCAACGTCCTGACTTTC. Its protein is CASSWRVGSGANVLTF.

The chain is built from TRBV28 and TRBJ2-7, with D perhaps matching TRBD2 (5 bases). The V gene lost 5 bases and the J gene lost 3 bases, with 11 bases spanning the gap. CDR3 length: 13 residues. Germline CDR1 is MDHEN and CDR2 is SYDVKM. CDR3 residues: CASSLGVNYEQYF. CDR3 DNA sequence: TGTGCCAGCAGTCTCGGGGTGAACTACGAGCAGTACTTC.

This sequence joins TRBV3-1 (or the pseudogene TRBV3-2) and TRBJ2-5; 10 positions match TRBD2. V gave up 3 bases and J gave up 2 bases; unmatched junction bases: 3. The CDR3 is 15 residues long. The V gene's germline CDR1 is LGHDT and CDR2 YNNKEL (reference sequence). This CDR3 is CASSQGTSAQETQYF. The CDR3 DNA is TGTGCCAGCAGCCAGGGGACTAGCGCGCAAGAGACCCAGTACTTC.

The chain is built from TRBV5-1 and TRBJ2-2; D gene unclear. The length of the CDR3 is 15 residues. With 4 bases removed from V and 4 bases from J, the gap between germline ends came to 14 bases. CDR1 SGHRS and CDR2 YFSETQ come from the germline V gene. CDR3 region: CASSRMDLGTGELFF. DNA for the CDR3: TGCGCCAGCAGCAGAATGGACCTGGGCACCGGGGAGCTGTTTTTT.

The CDR3 protein is CASSYSNVDTEAFF. As DNA, the CDR3 is TGTGCCAGCAGTTACTCGAACGTCGACACTGAAGCTTTCTTT. The chain employs TRBV6-5 and TRBJ1-1; no clear D gene. CDR3 length equals 14 residues. Germline V CDR1 and CDR2: MNHEY, SVGAGI. Trimming removed 0 bases from V and 3 bases from J, with 8 bases in between.

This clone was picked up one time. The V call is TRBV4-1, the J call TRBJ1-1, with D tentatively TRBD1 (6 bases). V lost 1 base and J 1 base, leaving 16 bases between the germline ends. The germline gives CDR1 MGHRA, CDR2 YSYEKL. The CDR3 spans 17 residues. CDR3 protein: CASSQVGGARRNTEAFF. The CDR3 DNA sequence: TGCGCCAGCAGCCAAGTAGGGGGGGCCCGGAGGAACACTGAAGCTTTCTTT.

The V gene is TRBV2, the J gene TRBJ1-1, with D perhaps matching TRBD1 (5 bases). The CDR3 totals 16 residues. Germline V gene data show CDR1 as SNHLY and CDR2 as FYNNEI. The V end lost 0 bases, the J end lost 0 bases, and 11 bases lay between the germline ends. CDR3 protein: CASSEALQGMNTEAFF. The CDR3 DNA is TGTGCCAGCAGTGAAGCGCTGCAGGGCATGAACACTGAAGCTTTCTTT.

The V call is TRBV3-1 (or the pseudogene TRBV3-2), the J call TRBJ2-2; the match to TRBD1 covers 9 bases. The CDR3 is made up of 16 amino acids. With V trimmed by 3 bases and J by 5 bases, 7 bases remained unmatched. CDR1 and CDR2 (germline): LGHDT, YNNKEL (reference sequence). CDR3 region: CASSHPGQGSTGELFF. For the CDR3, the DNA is TGTGCCAGCAGCCACCCGGGACAGGGATCGACCGGGGAGCTGTTTTTT.

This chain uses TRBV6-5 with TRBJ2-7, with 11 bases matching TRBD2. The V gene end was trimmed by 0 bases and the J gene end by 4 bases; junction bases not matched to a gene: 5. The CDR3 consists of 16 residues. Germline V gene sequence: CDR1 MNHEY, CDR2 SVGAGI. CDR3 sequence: CASSYSKLAGAYEQYF. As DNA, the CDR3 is TGTGCCAGCAGTTACTCGAAACTAGCGGGAGCGTACGAGCAGTACTTC.

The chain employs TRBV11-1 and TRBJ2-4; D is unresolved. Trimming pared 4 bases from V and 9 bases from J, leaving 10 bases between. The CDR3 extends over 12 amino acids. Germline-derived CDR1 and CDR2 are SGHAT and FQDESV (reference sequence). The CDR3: CASSSRALIQYF. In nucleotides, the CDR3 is TGTGCCAGCAGCTCAAGGGCCCTCATTCAGTACTTC.